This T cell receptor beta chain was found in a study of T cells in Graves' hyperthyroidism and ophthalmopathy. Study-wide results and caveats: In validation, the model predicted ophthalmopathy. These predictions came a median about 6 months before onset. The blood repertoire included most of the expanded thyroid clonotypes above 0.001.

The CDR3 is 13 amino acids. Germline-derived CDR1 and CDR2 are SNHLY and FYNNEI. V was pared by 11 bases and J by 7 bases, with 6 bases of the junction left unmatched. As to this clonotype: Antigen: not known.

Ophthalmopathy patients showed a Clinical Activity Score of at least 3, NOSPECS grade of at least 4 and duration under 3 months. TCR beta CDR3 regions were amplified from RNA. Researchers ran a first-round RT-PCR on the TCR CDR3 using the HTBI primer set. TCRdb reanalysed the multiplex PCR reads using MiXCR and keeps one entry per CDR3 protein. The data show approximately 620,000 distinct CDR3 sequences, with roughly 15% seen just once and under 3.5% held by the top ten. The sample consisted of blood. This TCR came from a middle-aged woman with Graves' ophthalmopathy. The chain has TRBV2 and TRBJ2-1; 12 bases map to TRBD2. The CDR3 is CAVRLAGGNEQFF. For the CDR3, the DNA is TGTGCCGTCCGCCTAGCGGGAGGGAATGAGCAGTTCTTC.